The T cell receptor beta chain described here comes from a study of neurological immune-mediated disorders. This clonotype occurred many times. Per germline, CDR1 SGHRS and CDR2 YFSETQ. The CDR3 is made up of 16 amino acids. The ends lost 3 bases at V and 3 bases at J; junction bases unmatched: 4. TCRdb used MiXCR to reprocess the 5' RACE reads, holding one entry per CDR3 protein. This table holds 50,000 or so distinct CDR3 sequences, more than 20% found once. This chain joins TRBV5-1 and TRBJ2-5; 14 bases align to TRBD2. Material: PBMCs. The TCR was taken from a woman aged 70 to 79 in good health. The CDR3 here is CASSSGLAGGEETQYF. In DNA, the CDR3 is TGCGCCAGCAGCTCCGGACTAGCGGGAGGAGAAGAGACCCAGTACTTC.